This TCR beta chain appears in the sequencing data of a study of vaccination effects on CD4 cells after COVID-19. Overall study context: Three patients who were convalescent were sampled early, at day +14, and again late after vaccination. For each well, about 1.8 million PBMC were cultured with around 9.8 IU/ml IL-2 and around 10 ug/ml peptides.

The data were produced by immunoSEQ multiplex PCR, yet TCRdb's version contains in-frame clones alone and is incomplete. The sample has roughly 33,000 clones, approximately 77% seen once. J lost 7 bases, V lost 4 bases, and 16 bases had no gene match. CDR3 length: 16 residues. Germline V CDR1 and CDR2: SGHNT, YYREEE (reference sequence). Points on this clone: Its antigen is currently unknown.

Investigators separated out CD4+ T cells once 10 days of culture had passed. The person had a PCR-confirmed SARS-CoV-2 infection during March to December 2020. Two-dose BNT162b2 or mRNA-1273 vaccination was given to participants. On day 3 and again on day 7, half the medium was replaced with IL-2 medium. The starting material was CD4+ T cells from PBMCs cultured without peptide, obtained after COVID-19 vaccination. The chain joins TRBV5-4 to TRBJ1-2; 7 bases fit TRBD1. The receptor comes from a human donor who had a prior SARS-CoV-2 infection. CDR3 protein: CASSVDRDPALAGYTF. CDR3 bases: TGTGCCAGCAGCGTAGACAGGGATCCCGCGTTAGCTGGCTACACCTTC.